This note documents a single T cell receptor (beta chain) sequence. The data were taken from a study of blood T cell repertoires in COVID-19. The CDR3 runs 15 residues. Trimming took 2 bases from V and 5 from J, leaving 15 bases between them. The germline V gene encodes CDR1 MNHEY and CDR2 SMNVEV (reference sequence). The repertoire was sequenced with immunoSEQ multiplex PCR; TCRdb's copy has only in-frame clones and lacks some. The table records about 480,000 clones, 88% of them present only once. This receptor was taken from a woman between 40 and 55 years old who had recovered from COVID-19. Sequencing input: PBMCs or T cells enriched from blood (not recorded which). The chain couples TRBV27 to TRBJ1-2; maybe TRBD1 (6 bases). Here the CDR3 DNA reads TGTGCCAGCAGTTTAAGTCAGGGGAGTCCATATGGCTACACCTTC. It is translated as CASSLSQGSPYGYTF.